This T cell receptor beta chain was retrieved from a study of blood T cell repertoires in COVID-19. Turning to the study itself: Collection of acute and convalescent COVID-19 samples took place in the United States, Italy and Spain. Sample material is recorded as cDNA or gDNA derived from T cells, B-cell-depleted T cells, or PBMCs.

The length of the CDR3 is 17 residues. Trimming took 1 base from V and 4 from J; bases not matched to a gene: 8. The germline V gene encodes CDR1 MGHDK and CDR2 SYGVNS. Per the original methods: The assay estimated nucleated cells by amplifying reference gene primers. Clones were sequenced by immunoSEQ multiplex PCR, and TCRdb holds only the in-frame ones, with some missing. V, J and clone size are those of that table, while D and trimming were read from the DNA. The sample holds roughly 120,000 clones; 88% are singletons and the top ten take less than 3.5%. The sample consisted of peripheral blood. The chain links TRBV25-1 to TRBJ1-5; TRBD1 matches at 9 bases. The TCR sequence derives from a woman between 50 and 59 years old with acute or convalescent COVID-19. This CDR3 is CASSECQQGAMNQPQHF. CDR3 DNA: TGTGCCAGCAGTGAATGCCAACAGGGGGCGATGAATCAGCCCCAGCATTTT. Variable domain in full (rest from reference TRBV25-1 and TRBJ1-5): EADIYQTPRYLVIGTGKKITLECSQTMGHDKMYWYQQDPGMELHLIHYSYGVNSTEKGDLSSESTVSRIRTEHFPLTLESARPSHTSQYLCASSECQQGAMNQPQHFGDGTRLSIL.